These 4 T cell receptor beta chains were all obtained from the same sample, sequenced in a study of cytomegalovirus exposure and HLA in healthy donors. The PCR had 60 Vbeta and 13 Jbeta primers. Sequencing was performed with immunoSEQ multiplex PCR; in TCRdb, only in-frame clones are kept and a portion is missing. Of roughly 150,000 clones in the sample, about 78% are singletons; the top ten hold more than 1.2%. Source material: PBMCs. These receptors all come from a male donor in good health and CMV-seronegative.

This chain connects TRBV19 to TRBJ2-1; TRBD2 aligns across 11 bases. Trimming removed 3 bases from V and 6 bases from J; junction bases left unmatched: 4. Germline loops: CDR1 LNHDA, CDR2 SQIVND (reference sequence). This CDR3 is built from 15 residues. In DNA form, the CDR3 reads TGTGCCAGTAGTATGATAGCGGGAGGGCCCAATGAGCAGTTCTTC. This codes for CASSMIAGGPNEQFF.

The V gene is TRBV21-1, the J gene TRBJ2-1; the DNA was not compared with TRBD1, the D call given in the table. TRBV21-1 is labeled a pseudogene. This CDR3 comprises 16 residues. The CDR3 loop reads CASSKIRDSSYNEQFF. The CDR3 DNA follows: TGTGCCAGCAGCAAAATACGGGACAGCTCCTACAATGAGCAGTTCTTC.

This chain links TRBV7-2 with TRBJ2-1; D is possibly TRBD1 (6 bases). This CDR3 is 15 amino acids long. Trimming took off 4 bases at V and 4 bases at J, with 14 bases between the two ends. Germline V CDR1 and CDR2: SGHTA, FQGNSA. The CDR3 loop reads CASSWGQAVYNEQFF. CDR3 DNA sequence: TGTGCCAGCAGCTGGGGGCAAGCGGTATACAATGAGCAGTTCTTC.

The CDR3 here is CASRNAGGGGYGYTF. In DNA form, the CDR3 reads TGTGCCAGCAGAAACGCAGGGGGCGGAGGCTATGGCTACACCTTC. The chain employs TRBV28 and TRBJ1-2, with 8 bases fitting TRBD1. This CDR3 comprises 15 residues. Unmatched junction bases numbered 10, after V lost 6 bases and J lost 4 bases. Per the germline V gene, CDR1 is MDHEN and CDR2 is SYDVKM.